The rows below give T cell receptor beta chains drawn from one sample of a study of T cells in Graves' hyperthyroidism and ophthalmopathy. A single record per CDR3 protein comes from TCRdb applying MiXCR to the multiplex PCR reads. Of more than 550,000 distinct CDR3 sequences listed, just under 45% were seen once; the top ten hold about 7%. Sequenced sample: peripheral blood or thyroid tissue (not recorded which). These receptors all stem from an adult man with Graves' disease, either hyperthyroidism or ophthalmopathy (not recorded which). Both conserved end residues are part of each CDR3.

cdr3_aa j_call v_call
CASSLDRAGEQYF TRBJ2-7 TRBV7-9
CASSEAHRKSYEQYF TRBJ2-7 TRBV6-6
CASSPWDRVFNSGANGLTF TRBJ2-6 TRBV7-8
CSATQGPGGSNQPQHF TRBJ1-5 TRBV20-1
CSARDALRREGRRQTQYF TRBJ2-5 TRBV20-1
CASSPFRANVLTF TRBJ2-6 TRBV27
CASRIQGRVTEAFF TRBJ1-1 TRBV7-6
CSVEGRDTQETQYF TRBJ2-5 TRBV29-1
CASSEQAAGANVLTF TRBJ2-6 TRBV12-3/TRBV12-4
CASRGTGGYEQYF TRBJ2-7 TRBV14
CASSFGHNQPQHF TRBJ1-5 TRBV7-8
CASSPYGTGNSPLHF TRBJ1-6 TRBV12-3/TRBV12-4
CASSLGVSGDQPQHF TRBJ1-5 TRBV7-9
CASSLEYLETSGNTIYF TRBJ1-3 TRBV7-2
CASSPEGLADQETQYF TRBJ2-5 TRBV11-2
CASSQADSDGYGYTF TRBJ1-2 TRBV25-1
CASSHSTGGYEQYF TRBJ2-7 TRBV7-3
CASSLGTGNSEQYF TRBJ2-7 TRBV12-3/TRBV12-4
CSARDLGTGIGYTF TRBJ1-2 TRBV20-1
CASGLAPTLNTEAFF TRBJ1-1 TRBV12-3/TRBV12-4
CASSPLTGGGTGELFF TRBJ2-2 TRBV7-2
CASSQIQGEELFF TRBJ1-4 TRBV14
CSVQGEGYTF TRBJ1-2 TRBV29-1
CASSLGGGVPETQYF TRBJ2-5 TRBV25-1
CSVEHRQVYYEQYF TRBJ2-7 TRBV29-1
CASSASGTIYGYTF TRBJ1-2 TRBV13
CSARSGVQPQHF TRBJ1-5 TRBV20-1
CASSFRQGSTYEQYF TRBJ2-7 TRBV6-6
CSAGRGGNNSPLHF TRBJ1-6 TRBV20-1
CAISEATDPNGYTF TRBJ1-2 TRBV10-3
CASSVGARGLNTEALF TRBJ1-1 TRBV9
CASRRTGYNSPLHF TRBJ1-6 TRBV7-2
CSAGGTVESEPQHF TRBJ1-5 TRBV20-1
CASSEGGGTGFTF TRBJ1-2 TRBV2
CAIRGAVVYEQYF TRBJ2-7 TRBV10-3
CASRSPGGDQPQHF TRBJ1-5 TRBV19
CASSPGTSGGQETQYF TRBJ2-5 TRBV7-9